These 6 T cell receptor beta chains were all obtained from the same sample, sequenced in a study of blood T cell repertoires in COVID-19. TCRdb's copy holds only in-frame clones and misses some; the assay was immunoSEQ multiplex PCR. The sample contains roughly 170,000 clones, approximately 87% of which appear only once. Sample: PBMCs or T cells enriched from blood (not recorded which). The origin of the receptors is a woman between 50 and 59 years old who had recovered from COVID-19.

This chain connects TRBV11-3 to TRBJ2-7; TRBD1 agrees at 7 bases. The V segment lost 3 bases and the J segment 6 bases; nucleotides outside the gene matches: 8. CDR3 length: 14 amino acids. Per germline, CDR1 SGHNT and CDR2 YENEEA. CDR3 coding DNA: TGTGCCAGCAGCTTGACAGGGACCCTCTCCGAGCAGTACGTC. Amino acid sequence: CASSLTGTLSEQYV.

The rearrangement uses TRBV28 and TRBJ1-5, with 8 bases matching TRBD1. The CDR3 spans 15 residues. The V and J ends lost 9 bases and 3 bases, in that order; junction bases with no gene match: 10. The germline CDR1 and CDR2 sequences are MDHEN and SYDVKM. The CDR3 spells CASQRLDRDNQPQHF. For the CDR3, the DNA is TGTGCCAGTCAAAGGTTGGACAGGGACAATCAGCCCCAGCATTTT.

In its sample, this clone was seen once. J is TRBJ1-2 and V is TRBV3-1 (or the pseudogene TRBV3-2), with D unresolved. CDR1 and CDR2 from the germline V gene are LGHDT and YNNKEL (reference sequence). This CDR3 is built from 14 residues. V lost 1 base to trimming and J lost 0 bases, with 6 bases between them. CDR3 region: CASSQVGTNYGYTF. CDR3 sequence (DNA): TGTGCCAGCAGCCAAGTGGGCACTAACTATGGCTACACCTTC.

This clone was counted once. The chain has TRBV2 and TRBJ1-1; D unresolved. Trimming shortened V by 4 bases and J by 1 base, and 4 bases separated the two germline ends. In germline, CDR1 is SNHLY, CDR2 FYNNEI. The CDR3 is made up of 12 amino acids. Here the CDR3 reads CASSVQNTEAFF. The CDR3 region has the DNA TGTGCCAGCAGTGTCCAGAACACTGAAGCTTTCTTT.

This clone was recorded only once. This sequence joins TRBV6-5 and TRBJ1-1, with 8 bases aligning to TRBD1. The V and J ends lost 6 bases and 0 bases, in that order; junction bases with no gene match: 3. The germline CDR1 and CDR2 sequences are MNHEY and SVGAGI. The length of the CDR3 is 14 residues. The CDR3 region is CASRGQGMNTEAFF. As DNA, the CDR3 is TGTGCCAGCAGAGGACAGGGAATGAACACTGAAGCTTTCTTT.

The chain has TRBV5-1 and TRBJ1-2; 7 bases agree with TRBD1. The CDR3 extends over 17 amino acids. V was pared by 4 bases and J by 2 bases, with 14 bases of the junction left unmatched. Per germline, CDR1 SGHRS and CDR2 YFSETQ. The CDR3 DNA sequence: TGCGCCAGCAGCGGAATCGGGACAGCAATACTCAACTATGGCTACACCTTC. Translating it yields CASSGIGTAILNYGYTF.